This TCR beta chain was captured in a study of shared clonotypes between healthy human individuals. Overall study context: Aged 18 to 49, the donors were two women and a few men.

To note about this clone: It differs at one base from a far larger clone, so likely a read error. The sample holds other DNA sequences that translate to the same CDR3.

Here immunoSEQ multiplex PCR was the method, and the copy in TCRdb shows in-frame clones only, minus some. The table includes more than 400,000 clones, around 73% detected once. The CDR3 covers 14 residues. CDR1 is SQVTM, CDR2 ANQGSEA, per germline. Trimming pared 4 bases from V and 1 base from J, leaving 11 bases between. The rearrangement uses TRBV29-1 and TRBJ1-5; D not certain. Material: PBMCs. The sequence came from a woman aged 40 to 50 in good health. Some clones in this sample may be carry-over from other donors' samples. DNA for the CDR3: TGCAGCGTTGGAGAGCAATACAGCAATCAGCCCCAGCATTTT. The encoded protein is CSVGEQYSNQPQHF.